The rows below give T cell receptor beta chains drawn from one sample of a study of cytotoxic CD8 clonotypes in ibrutinib-treated CLL. Profiling relied on immunoSEQ multiplex PCR, and the TCRdb table lists in-frame clones only, not all of them. The sample includes tens of thousands of clones, 56% of them seen just once. The material sequenced was PBMCs, taken after 24 months of ibrutinib treatment. These receptors came from a human donor with chronic lymphocytic leukemia. The CDR3 runs from the conserved cysteine through the conserved F or W. D genes are given only for firm matches. Some rows mark clone size as missing; the rest say once, few, many or name a class of expanded clone.

>.|TRBV6-1|once|TRBJ1-2
TGTGCCAGCAGTGAATTTGAGGGCAACTATGGCTACACCTTC
CASSEFEGNYGYTF
>TRBD1|TRBV18|few|TRBJ1-5
TGTGCCAGCTCACCGAGACAGGGAGACCAGCCCCAGCATTTT
CASSPRQGDQPQHF
>.|TRBV14|few|TRBJ2-7
TGTGCCAGCAGCCCCAGCGTTCTCTCCTACGAGCAGTACTTC
CASSPSVLSYEQYF
>.|TRBV6-6|.|TRBJ1-2
TGTGCCAGCACCAAAGGGGGGGCGAACTATGGCTACACCTTC
CASTKGGANYGYTF
>.|TRBV29-1|few|TRBJ2-7
TGCAGCGTTGTGTTGCGGGATGCGGGGTACGAGCAGTACTTC
CSVVLRDAGYEQYF
>.|TRBV27|.|TRBJ1-1
TGTGCCAGCAGTTTCCGGGGGATGAACACTGAAGCTTTCTTT
CASSFRGMNTEAFF
>.|TRBV6-1|.|TRBJ2-3
TGTGCCAGTCAACTAGCCCCTCTATTGGATACGCAGTATTTT
CASQLAPLLDTQYF
>.|TRBV5-6|many|TRBJ1-2
TGTGCCAGCAGCTTGGGACAGCCCTACGGCTACACCTTC
CASSLGQPYGYTF
>.|TRBV2|few|TRBJ2-2
TGTGCCAGCAGTGAAATCGCTTACCCGGGGGAGCTGTTTTTT
CASSEIAYPGELFF
>.|TRBV6-5|.|TRBJ1-1
TGTGCCAGCAGTTACCGGGGTCGGAACACTGAAGCTTTCTTT
CASSYRGRNTEAFF
>.|TRBV25-1|.|TRBJ1-3
TGTGCCAGCAGAAACACAGGCTCTGGAAACACCATATATTTT
CASRNTGSGNTIYF
>TRBD1|TRBV6-1|.|TRBJ1-1
TGTGCCAGCAGGAACTACGGACAGGGGGTGGCTGAAGCTTTCTTT
CASRNYGQGVAEAFF
>TRBD2|TRBV9|.|TRBJ2-7
TGTGCCAGCAGCGTGGGATGGGGGAGGGTATCATACGAGCAGTACTTC
CASSVGWGRVSYEQYF
>.|TRBV5-1|.|TRBJ1-1
TGCGCCAGCGGTTCAACATTGAACACTGAAGCTTTCTTT
CASGSTLNTEAFF
>.|TRBV28|few|TRBJ2-7
TGTGCCAGCACCCCCGGAGTCCTTTACGAGCAGTACTTC
CASTPGVLYEQYF
>.|TRBV2|.|TRBJ1-4
TGTGCCAGCAGTGAACAGGGGACTAATGAAAAACTGTTTTTT
CASSEQGTNEKLFF
>.|TRBV7-6|.|TRBJ1-5
TGTGCCAGCAGCTTAGGGGCGGGGGCCGGTCAGCCCCAGCATTTT
CASSLGAGAGQPQHF
>.|TRBV5-1|.|TRBJ2-2
TGCGCCAGCAGCCCATGGCGGGGGCAGGGCACCGGGGAGCTGTTTTTT
CASSPWRGQGTGELFF
>TRBD1|TRBV27|.|TRBJ2-1
TGTGCCAGCAGTCCTCGACAGGGAAATGTCAATGAGCAGTTCTTC
CASSPRQGNVNEQFF
>.|TRBV6-5|.|TRBJ1-5
TGTGCCAGCAGCCAGTACAGAGGGCTCAATCAGCCCCAGCATTTT
CASSQYRGLNQPQHF
>.|TRBV7-9|.|TRBJ2-5
TGTGCCAGCAGCTTAGCGGGCAGGGATAGGGAGACCCAGTACTTC
CASSLAGRDRETQYF
>.|TRBV5-1|few|TRBJ1-2
TGCGCCAGCAGCGACCTTCGGGGGATGGGTGGCTACACCTTC
CASSDLRGMGGYTF
>.|TRBV7-2|.|TRBJ2-5
TGTGCCAGCAGCTTAGGGGGTCGGGAGACCCAGTACTTC
CASSLGGRETQYF
>.|TRBV5-6|.|TRBJ2-1
TGTGCCAGCAGCTTAAGCGCGGGGGAGCAGTTCTTC
CASSLSAGEQFF
>TRBD2|TRBV28|.|TRBJ2-4
TGTGCCAGCAGTTTATATCCTAGCGGGAGGGAAGCCAAAAACATTCAGTACTTC
CASSLYPSGREAKNIQYF
>.|TRBV28|many|TRBJ1-1
TGTGCCAGCAGTTTATCGTCGCGGGTGGGTGGGAACACTGAAGCTTTCTTT
CASSLSSRVGGNTEAFF
>.|TRBV13|.|TRBJ2-1
TGTGCCAGCAGCCAGTACAGGGTTGAGCAGTTCTTC
CASSQYRVEQFF
>TRBD1|TRBV27|once|TRBJ1-3
TGTGCCAGCAGCCCATTCGCGGGGACAGGGGCGTTTGCCGACTCTGGAAACACCATATATTTT
CASSPFAGTGAFADSGNTIYF
>.|TRBV9|many|TRBJ2-3
TGTGCCAGCAGCGAGGGGACTCTGGATACGCAGTATTTT
CASSEGTLDTQYF
>TRBD2|TRBV11-3|once|TRBJ2-1
TGTGCCAGCAGCCCCGGACTGGTAGCGGGGGGGGCAGAGCAGTTCTTC
CASSPGLVAGGAEQFF
>.|TRBV4-1|.|TRBJ2-7
TGTGCCAGCAGCCAAGATCTAAGCTCATTCGAGCAGTACTTC
CASSQDLSSFEQYF
>.|TRBV7-2|.|TRBJ1-4
TGTGCCAGCAGCTTAATAAGGGGTGAAAAACTGTTTTTT
CASSLIRGEKLFF
>.|TRBV10-3|.|TRBJ1-2
TGTGCCATCAGGAGTTCTGGCTACACCTTC
CAIRSSGYTF
>.|TRBV5-1|.|TRBJ1-3
TGCGCCAGCAGCTTGGGTCTGGGACAAGGCTTTTACACCATATATTTT
CASSLGLGQGFYTIYF
>.|TRBV4-2|once|TRBJ2-4
TGTGCCAGCAGCCAAGATTTCAGGGGAGGTCCCAGAAACATTCAGTACTTC
CASSQDFRGGPRNIQYF
>.|TRBV18|many|TRBJ1-5
TGTGCCAGCTCACCTGGTGGCAATCAGCCCCAGCATTTT
CASSPGGNQPQHF
>.|TRBV6-1|.|TRBJ2-3
TGTGCCAGCAGTGAAATCGGGGAGACAGATACGCAGTATTTT
CASSEIGETDTQYF
>.|TRBV7-9|few|TRBJ2-3
TGTGCCAGCAGCAGTAGGACCACAGATACGCAGTATTTT
CASSSRTTDTQYF
>.|TRBV13|.|TRBJ2-1
TGTGCCAGCAGACGCTATGGGGTCAATGAGCAGTTCTTC
CASRRYGVNEQFF
>.|TRBV18|many|TRBJ2-5
TGTGCCAGCTCACCAGTCCCTGGGGAGACCCAGTACTTC
CASSPVPGETQYF
>.|TRBV7-8|.|TRBJ2-2
TGTGCCAGCAGCTTAGATGGGGCCGGGGAGCTGTTTTTT
CASSLDGAGELFF
>TRBD2|TRBV5-1|many|TRBJ2-7
TGCGCCAGCAGCCTCCGGGGACTAGCCTCTTACGAGCAGTACTTC
CASSLRGLASYEQYF
>TRBD1|TRBV7-6|few|TRBJ1-5
TGTGCCAGCAGCTTAGAGGCAGGGGGAAGGAATCAGCCCCAGCATTTT
CASSLEAGGRNQPQHF
>.|TRBV5-6|.|TRBJ1-1
TGTGCCAGCAGCTTGGAAGAAAGGGCGAACACTGAAGCTTTCTTT
CASSLEERANTEAFF